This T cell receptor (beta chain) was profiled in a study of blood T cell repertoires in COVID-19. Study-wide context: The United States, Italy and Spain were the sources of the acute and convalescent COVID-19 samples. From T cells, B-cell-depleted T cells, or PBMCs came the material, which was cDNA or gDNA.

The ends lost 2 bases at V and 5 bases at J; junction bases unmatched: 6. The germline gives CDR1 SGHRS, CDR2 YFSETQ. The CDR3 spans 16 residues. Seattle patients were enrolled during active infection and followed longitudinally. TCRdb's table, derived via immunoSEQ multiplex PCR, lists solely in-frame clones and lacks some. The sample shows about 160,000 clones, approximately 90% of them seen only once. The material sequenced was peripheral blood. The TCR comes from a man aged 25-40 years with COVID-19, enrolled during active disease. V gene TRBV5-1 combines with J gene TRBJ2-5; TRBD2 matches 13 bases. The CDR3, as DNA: TGCGCCAGCAGCTTTTGGACTAGCGGGAGTATGGAGACCCAGTACTTC. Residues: CASSFWTSGSMETQYF.